The present T cell receptor (beta chain) was sequenced within a study of cytomegalovirus exposure and HLA in healthy donors. Study details: The roughly 130 validation repertoires, a later analysis reported, used the same platform as the 700 or so repertoires from the first cohort. Study-level points and caveats: Accounts indicate the classifier identified cytomegalovirus status with strong specificity and sensitivity. Generally TCR sequences proved uncommon, though certain public TCRs appeared in numerous donors.

The donors belonged to the approximately 120-subject validation cohort, separate from the roughly 600-subject first cohort. Sequenced by immunoSEQ multiplex PCR; TCRdb stores in-frame clones only, minus some. Of tens of thousands of clones in the sample, about 91% were seen once. Germline assignment: CDR1 MNHEY and CDR2 SVGAGI. V lost 3 bases and J 3 bases, leaving 8 bases between the germline ends. This CDR3 has 13 residues. Concerning this clone itself: Its antigen remains unknown.

The receptor was isolated from a woman aged 25-40 years in good health and CMV-seronegative. V usage is TRBV6-5 and J usage is TRBJ1-1; D call uncertain. The sample consisted of PBMCs. Here the CDR3 reads CASSYQVYTEAFF. The CDR3 DNA follows: TGTGCCAGCAGTTATCAGGTTTACACTGAAGCTTTCTTT.